The rows below give T cell receptor beta chains drawn from one sample of a study of blood T cells in healthy people across ages. TCRdb redid the calling of the 5' RACE reads with MiXCR, one entry per CDR3 protein. This table holds 1.5 million to 2 million distinct CDR3 sequences, around 36% found once. Sequencing input: blood. These receptors were taken from a woman under 40 in good health. The CDR3 runs from the conserved cysteine through the conserved F or W. A D gene is named only where the DNA matches it firmly. Clone size appears in some rows only: once, few, many, or a class for an expanded clone.

j_call d_call v_call clone_size cdr3_nt cdr3_aa
TRBJ2-1 NA TRBV3-1 few TGTGCCAGCAGCCGAACTAGGGTTGAGCAGTTCTTC CASSRTRVEQFF
TRBJ2-3 NA TRBV11-1 NA TGTGCCAGCAGCTCCCCTCGCGGGGCGATAGATACGCAGTATTTT CASSSPRGAIDTQYF
TRBJ2-7 NA TRBV29-1 many TGCAGCGTTGTCGGGGTGGGGCAGGTCGACGAGCAGTACTTC CSVVGVGQVDEQYF
TRBJ2-1 NA TRBV12-3/TRBV12-4 NA TGTGCCAGCAGTTTAGCGCTAAGCGCAAGCTCCTACAATGAGCAGTTCTTC CASSLALSASSYNEQFF
TRBJ2-1 TRBD2 TRBV10-3 NA TGTGCCATCAGCCGGACTAGCGGGGTTTATGAGCAGTTCTTC CAISRTSGVYEQFF
TRBJ1-2 NA TRBV2 NA TGTGCCAGCAGCGCTCAAGGGGGGTTCGGCTACACCTTC CASSAQGGFGYTF
TRBJ2-7 NA TRBV20-1 few TGCAGCGGCCGACGCGGGGACGAGCAGTACTTC CSGRRGDEQYF
TRBJ2-1 NA TRBV7-3 NA TGTGCCAGCAGCTTAGAAAAGGGGCAGGGTGTCTACAATGAGCAGTTCTTC CASSLEKGQGVYNEQFF
TRBJ1-2 NA TRBV4-1 NA TGCGCCAGCAGCCAGTTACTACAGGGAGGGCGAAGGTATGGCTACACCTTC CASSQLLQGGRRYGYTF
TRBJ2-1 NA TRBV6-6 NA TGTGCCAGCAGTTACTCCGTCCTAGCAGGTATCCACAATGAGCAGTTCTTC CASSYSVLAGIHNEQFF
TRBJ1-1 NA TRBV6-6 NA TGTGCCAGCAGCGGGTCGACCCGGAACACTAAAGCTTTCTTT CASSGSTRNTKAFF
TRBJ2-5 TRBD2 TRBV2 NA TGTGCCAGCAGGGGCAGCGGGGGCCAAGAGACCCAGTACTTC CASRGSGGQETQYF
TRBJ2-7 NA TRBV11-2 few TGTGCCAGCAGCGATCGGACAGTTTACTACGAGCAGTACTTC CASSDRTVYYEQYF
TRBJ1-1 NA TRBV11-2 few TGTGCCAGTACCCAGGGGAGGGAGTTGGTGAACACTGAAGCTTTCTTT CASTQGRELVNTEAFF
TRBJ2-5 TRBD1 TRBV20-1 NA TGCAGTGCTACGGGACAGGGGGCCACCAGGTCCCAGTACTTC CSATGQGATRSQYF
TRBJ1-5 NA TRBV3-1 NA TGTGCCAGCAGCCCCCACACCCGGGTCAGAAAATTCAATCAGCCCCAGCATTTT CASSPHTRVRKFNQPQHF
TRBJ2-2 NA TRBV29-1 NA TGCAGCGTTGATGTGAGGGAACCCACCGGGGAGCTGTTTTTT CSVDVREPTGELFF
TRBJ2-7 TRBD2 TRBV27 NA TGTGCCAGCGGTAAAGCGGGAGGAAGTTACGAGCAGTACTTC CASGKAGGSYEQYF
TRBJ2-1 TRBD2 TRBV9 few TGTGCCAGCGGCGGGGGGACTAGCGGGACCTCCTACAATGAGCAGTTCTTC CASGGGTSGTSYNEQFF
TRBJ1-1 NA TRBV20-1 NA TGCAGTGCCTGGACATCGGAAGCTTTCTTT CSAWTSEAFF
TRBJ2-7 TRBD1 TRBV10-3 many TGTGCCATCAGTGCGACAGGGACGTCCTACGAGCAGTACTTC CAISATGTSYEQYF
TRBJ2-7 NA TRBV20-1 few TGCAGTGCTAGAGATCGGTTTCGCGGAGACTACGAGCAGTACTTC CSARDRFRGDYEQYF
TRBJ2-3 NA TRBV5-6 few TGTGCCAGCAGCTCGTCGGGGGTTTCCACGCAGTATTTT CASSSSGVSTQYF